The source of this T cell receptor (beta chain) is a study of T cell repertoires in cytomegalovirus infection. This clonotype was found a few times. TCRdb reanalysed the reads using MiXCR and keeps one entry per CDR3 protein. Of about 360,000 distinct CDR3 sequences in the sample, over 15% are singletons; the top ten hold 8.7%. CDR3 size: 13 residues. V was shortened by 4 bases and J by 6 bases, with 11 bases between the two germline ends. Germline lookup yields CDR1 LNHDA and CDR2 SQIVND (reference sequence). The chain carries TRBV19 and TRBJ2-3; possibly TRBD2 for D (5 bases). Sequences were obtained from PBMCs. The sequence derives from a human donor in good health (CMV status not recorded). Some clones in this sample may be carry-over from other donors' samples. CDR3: CASSNGRGDTQYF. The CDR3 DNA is TGTGCCAGTAGTAATGGCCGAGGGGATACGCAGTATTTT.